The 13 T cell receptor beta chains in this list originate from one sample, sequenced in a study of OX40 agonist ivuxolimab in advanced cancers. Measured with immunoSEQ multiplex PCR; TCRdb has only the in-frame clones, and not every one. Found here are about 36,000 clones, 65% to 85% of them singletons; the top ten hold over 20%. The sequenced sample was CD4+ or CD8+ T cells sorted from blood, obtained in a trial of the OX40 agonist ivuxolimab. The origin of the receptors is an adult with an advanced solid tumor such as melanoma, head and neck, liver or kidney cancer.

The chain carries TRBV7-9 and TRBJ2-5; D is unclear. The CDR3 extends over 11 amino acids. The germline V gene has CDR1 SEHNR and CDR2 FQNEAQ (reference sequence). Between the trimmed V and J ends, which lost 6 bases and 2 bases, there was a span of 4 bases. The CDR3 DNA reads TGTGCCAGCAGGTTGCAAGAGACCCAGTACTTC. This encodes CASRLQETQYF. The variable domain in full, with the rest retrieved from reference TRBV7-9 and TRBJ2-5, is DTGVSQNPRHKITKRGQNVTFRCDPISEHNRLYWYRQTLGQGPEFLTYFQNEAQLEKSRLLSDRFSAERPKGSFSTLEIQRTEQGDSAMYLCASRLQETQYFGPGTRLLVL.

The gene calls are TRBV9 and TRBJ1-1; D gene unclear. V was shortened by 2 bases and J by 5 bases, with 13 bases between the two germline ends. The V gene's germline CDR1 is SGDLS and CDR2 YYNGEE. The CDR3 is made up of 14 amino acids. The CDR3 DNA reads as TGTGCCAGCAGCGTTGAGGGCGGGAGGACTGAAGCTTTCTTT. Translating gives CASSVEGGRTEAFF.

The chain has TRBV7-9 and TRBJ1-1; D remains unclear. The CDR3 is made up of 16 amino acids. V was shortened by 5 bases and J by 1 base, with 17 bases between the two germline ends. Germline CDR1 and CDR2: SEHNR and FQNEAQ (reference sequence). The CDR3 here is CASSPPLTLKNTEAFF. CDR3 nucleotide sequence: TGTGCCAGCAGCCCTCCTTTAACTCTAAAGAACACTGAAGCTTTCTTT.

The rearrangement links TRBV19 to TRBJ2-5; 12 bases fit TRBD2. Per the germline V gene, CDR1 is LNHDA and CDR2 is SQIVND (reference sequence). Unmatched junction bases numbered 6, after V lost 5 bases and J lost 5 bases. This CDR3 is 15 amino acids long. The CDR3 sequence: CASSGELAGGETQYF. The CDR3 nucleotides are TGTGCCAGTAGTGGCGAACTAGCGGGAGGTGAGACCCAGTACTTC.

The chain employs TRBV7-9 and TRBJ2-5; 10 bases are shared with TRBD2. Germline CDR1 SEHNR, CDR2 FQNEAQ (reference sequence). V gave up 5 bases and J gave up 1 base; unmatched junction bases: 4. The CDR3 covers 15 residues. The CDR3: CASSQLAGTQETQYF. The DNA of the CDR3 is TGTGCCAGCAGCCAACTAGCGGGGACCCAAGAGACCCAGTACTTC.

The CDR3 here is CASSLGRNTGELFF. In DNA, the CDR3 is TGCGCCAGCAGCCTAGGCAGGAACACCGGGGAGCTGTTTTTT. The genes are TRBV4-1 and TRBJ2-2, with D uncertain. Germline lookup yields CDR1 MGHRA and CDR2 YSYEKL. V dropped 4 bases and J dropped 1 base, with 7 bases sitting between them. There are 14 residues in the CDR3.

V gene TRBV5-4 combines with J gene TRBJ2-7; D may be TRBD2 (6 bases). V shed 5 bases and J shed 2 bases, with 11 bases lying between them. The CDR3 runs 13 residues. The germline CDR1 and CDR2 sequences are SGHNT and YYREEE (reference sequence). The CDR3 reads CASSLGRTYEQYF. The CDR3 DNA follows: TGTGCCAGCAGTCTGGGGAGGACCTACGAGCAGTACTTC.

This chain connects TRBV27 to TRBJ2-1; D may be TRBD2 (6 bases). This CDR3 comprises 13 residues. Germline assignment: CDR1 MNHEY and CDR2 SMNVEV (reference sequence). The germline V and J ends were trimmed by 0 bases and 15 bases, with 15 bases remaining between them. The CDR3 DNA reads as TGTGCCAGCAGTTTATCTGAGGCGGCGGGGCGGTTCTTC. Its protein is CASSLSEAAGRFF.

This chain uses TRBV5-1 with TRBJ2-3; D could derive from TRBD1 or TRBD2 (6 bases each). The V gene lost 1 base and the J gene lost 5 bases, with 17 bases spanning the gap. CDR1 and CDR2 from the germline V gene are SGHRS and YFSETQ. The CDR3 sequence is 16 residues long. The DNA for the CDR3 is TGCGCCAGCAGCTTGTTCCGGGAGCCCAGGGGAGATACGCAGTATTTT. The encoded protein is CASSLFREPRGDTQYF.

The genes are TRBV11-2 and TRBJ1-2, with 7 bases identical to TRBD1. The CDR3 is 15 amino acids. V was pared by 5 bases and J by 4 bases, with 10 bases of the junction left unmatched. Per the germline V gene, CDR1 is SGHAT and CDR2 is FQNNGV. The DNA of the CDR3 is TGTGCCAGCAGCCAGGGGGGATCTGGCTTCTATGGCTACACCTTC. Translating it yields CASSQGGSGFYGYTF.

This clone was seen only a few times. The CDR3 sequence: CASSEGRGNEKLFF. CDR3 bases: TGTGCCAGCAGTGAAGGCAGAGGGAATGAAAAACTGTTTTTT. The chain joins TRBV2 to TRBJ1-4; D gene ambiguous. Between the trimmed V and J ends, which lost 1 base and 5 bases, there was a span of 8 bases. The CDR3 totals 14 residues. Germline CDR1 and CDR2: SNHLY and FYNNEI.

This clone has just a few counts. This chain links TRBV28 with TRBJ2-3; maybe TRBD1 (8 bases). Per the germline V gene, CDR1 is MDHEN and CDR2 is SYDVKM. The CDR3 is made up of 15 amino acids. V lost 5 bases, J lost 3 bases, and 15 bases lay in between. The DNA of the CDR3 is TGTGCCAGCAGTCCTGACAGGGGACTAACAGATACGCAGTATTTT. As protein: CASSPDRGLTDTQYF.

The chain combines TRBV18 with TRBJ2-5; TRBD1 matches at 7 bases. The germline gives CDR1 KGHSH, CDR2 LQKENI. V gave up 1 base and J gave up 2 bases; unmatched junction bases: 7. CDR3 length equals 16 residues. CDR3 in amino acids: CASSPQGAGGQETQYF. CDR3 in DNA: TGTGCCAGCTCACCACAGGGCGCAGGGGGTCAAGAGACCCAGTACTTC.